The TCR beta chain under discussion was sequenced for a study of HIV-infected patients and healthy controls. Overall study context: About two thirds of the sixteen became undetectable by the second bleed, and all after another year of therapy.

Germline V lookup: CDR1 SEHNR, CDR2 FQNEAQ (reference sequence). This CDR3 is built from 15 residues. V was shortened by 5 bases and J by 2 bases, with 12 bases between the two germline ends. 500 ng RNA was reverse transcribed with alpha and beta constant-region primers. Alpha and beta chain libraries were made separately by chain-specific third strand synthesis with multiplexing indices. One entry per CDR3 protein results from TCRdb running MiXCR on the 5' RACE reads. Among more than 15,000 distinct CDR3 sequences listed, roughly 7.9% were seen once. Findings and caveats of the study: Significantly higher mean Gini indices appeared in HIV-infected repertoires, possibly reflecting oligoclonality.

This clonotype was observed at least ten times. Its target is not known. Roughly three months, about 14 weeks, into antiretroviral therapy, follow-up blood was collected. No cell fractionation was done, so the repertoire covers all unsorted peripheral blood T cells. Exclusions covered tumors, febrile or AIDS-related illness, and hepatitis B or C coinfection. This specimen was blood, taken during antiretroviral therapy. The J gene is TRBJ2-2, the V gene TRBV7-9; no clear D gene. This receptor was taken from an adult with HIV infection. CDR3 protein: CASSADRDNTGELFF. The CDR3 nucleotides read TGTGCCAGCAGCGCCGACCGAGATAACACCGGGGAGCTGTTTTTT.